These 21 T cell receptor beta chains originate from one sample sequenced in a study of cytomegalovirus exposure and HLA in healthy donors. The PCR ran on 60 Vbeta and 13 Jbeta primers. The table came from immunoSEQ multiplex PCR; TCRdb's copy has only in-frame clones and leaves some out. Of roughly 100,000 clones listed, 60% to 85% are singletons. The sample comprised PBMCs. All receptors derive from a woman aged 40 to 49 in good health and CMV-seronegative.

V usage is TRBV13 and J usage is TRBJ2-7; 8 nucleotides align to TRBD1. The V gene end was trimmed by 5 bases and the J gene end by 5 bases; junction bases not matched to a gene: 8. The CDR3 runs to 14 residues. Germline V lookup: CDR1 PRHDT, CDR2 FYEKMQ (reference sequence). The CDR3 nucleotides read TGTGCCAGCAGCGTTGGACAGGGTCTCGACGAGCAGTACTTC. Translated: CASSVGQGLDEQYF.

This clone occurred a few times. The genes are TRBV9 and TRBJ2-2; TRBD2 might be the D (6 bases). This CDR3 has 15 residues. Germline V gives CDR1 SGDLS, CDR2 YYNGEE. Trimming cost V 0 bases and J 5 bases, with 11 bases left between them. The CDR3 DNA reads TGTGCCAGCAGCGTAGATCCGGGGAGGACCGGGGAGCTGTTTTTT. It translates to CASSVDPGRTGELFF.

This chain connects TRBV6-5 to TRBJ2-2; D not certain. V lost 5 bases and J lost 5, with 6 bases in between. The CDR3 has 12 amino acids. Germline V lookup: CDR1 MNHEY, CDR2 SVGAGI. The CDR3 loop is CASSISTGELFF. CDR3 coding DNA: TGTGCCAGCAGTATCTCGACCGGGGAGCTGTTTTTT.

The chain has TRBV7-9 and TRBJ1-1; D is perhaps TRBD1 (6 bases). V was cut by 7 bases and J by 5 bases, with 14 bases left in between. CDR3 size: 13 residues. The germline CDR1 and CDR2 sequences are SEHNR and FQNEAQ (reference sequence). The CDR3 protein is CASKPGVMTEAFF. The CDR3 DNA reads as TGTGCCAGCAAGCCAGGGGTAATGACTGAAGCTTTCTTT.

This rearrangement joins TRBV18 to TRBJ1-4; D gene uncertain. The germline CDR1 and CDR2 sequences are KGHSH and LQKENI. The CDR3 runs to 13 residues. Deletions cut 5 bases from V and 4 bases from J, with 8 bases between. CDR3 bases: TGTGCCAGCTCAAGACAAGATAATGAAAAACTGTTTTTT. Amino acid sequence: CASSRQDNEKLFF.

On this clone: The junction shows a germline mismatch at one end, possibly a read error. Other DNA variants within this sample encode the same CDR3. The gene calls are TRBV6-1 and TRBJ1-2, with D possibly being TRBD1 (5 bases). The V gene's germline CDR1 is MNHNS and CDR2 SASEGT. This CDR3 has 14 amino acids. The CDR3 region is CASTQRGGIYGYTF. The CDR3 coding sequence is TGCGCCAGCACCCAAAGGGGTGGAATCTATGGCTACACCTTC.

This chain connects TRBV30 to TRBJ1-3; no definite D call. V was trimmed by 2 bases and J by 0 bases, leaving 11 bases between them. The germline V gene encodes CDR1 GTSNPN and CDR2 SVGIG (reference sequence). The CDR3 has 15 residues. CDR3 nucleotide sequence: TGTGCCTGGAGTACGGGAATATACTCTGGAAACACCATATATTTT. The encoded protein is CAWSTGIYSGNTIYF.

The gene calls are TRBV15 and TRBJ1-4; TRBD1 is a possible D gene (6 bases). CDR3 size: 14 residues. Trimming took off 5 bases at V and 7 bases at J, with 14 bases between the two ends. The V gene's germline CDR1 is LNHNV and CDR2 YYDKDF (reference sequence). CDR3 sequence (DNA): TGTGCCACCAGCGGCAGACACAGGGCTGAAAAACTGTTTTTT. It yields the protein CATSGRHRAEKLFF.

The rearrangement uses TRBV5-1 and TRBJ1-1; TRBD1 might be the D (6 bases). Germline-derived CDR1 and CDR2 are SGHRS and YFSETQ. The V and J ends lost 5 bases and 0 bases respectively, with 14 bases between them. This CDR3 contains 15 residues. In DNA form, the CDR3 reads TGCGCCAGCAGAACAGGGAACAACATGAACACTGAAGCTTTCTTT. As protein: CASRTGNNMNTEAFF. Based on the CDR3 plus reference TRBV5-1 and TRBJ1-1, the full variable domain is KAGVTQTPRYLIKTRGQQVTLSCSPISGHRSVSWYQQTPGQGLQFLFEYFSETQRNKGNFPGRFSGRQFSNSRSEMNVSTLELGDSALYLCASRTGNNMNTEAFFGQGTRLTVV.

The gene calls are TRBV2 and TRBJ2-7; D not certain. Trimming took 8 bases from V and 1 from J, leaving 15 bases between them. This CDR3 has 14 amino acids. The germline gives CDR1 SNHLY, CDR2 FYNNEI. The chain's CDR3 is CASAPQVQSYEQYF. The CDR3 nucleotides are TGTGCCAGCGCACCGCAAGTCCAGTCCTACGAGCAGTACTTC.

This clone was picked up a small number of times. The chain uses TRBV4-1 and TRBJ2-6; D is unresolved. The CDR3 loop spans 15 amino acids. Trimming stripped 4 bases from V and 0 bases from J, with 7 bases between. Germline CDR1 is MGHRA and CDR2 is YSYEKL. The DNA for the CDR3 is TGCGCCAGCAGCCCCCCGGGCTCTGGGGCCAACGTCCTGACTTTC. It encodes CASSPPGSGANVLTF.

The CDR3 spells CATTLTGDGYTF. The CDR3 DNA sequence: TGTGCCACTACCCTAACAGGAGATGGCTACACCTTC. This chain uses TRBV7-2 with TRBJ1-2; possible D gene TRBD1, 5 bases. The CDR3 totals 12 residues. Per germline, CDR1 SGHTA and CDR2 FQGNSA. V was cut by 10 bases and J by 6 bases, with 15 bases left in between.

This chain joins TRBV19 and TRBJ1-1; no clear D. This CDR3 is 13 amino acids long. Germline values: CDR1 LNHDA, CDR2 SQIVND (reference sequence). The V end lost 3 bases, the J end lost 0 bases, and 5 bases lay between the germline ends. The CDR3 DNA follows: TGTGCCAGTAGTATTAGATTGAACACTGAAGCTTTCTTT. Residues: CASSIRLNTEAFF.

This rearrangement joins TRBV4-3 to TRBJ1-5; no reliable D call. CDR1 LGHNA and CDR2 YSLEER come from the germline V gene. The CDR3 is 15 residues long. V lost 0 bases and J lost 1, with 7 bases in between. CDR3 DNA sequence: TGCGCCAGCAGCCAAGACGTATCGAGCAATCAGCCCCAGCATTTT. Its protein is CASSQDVSSNQPQHF.

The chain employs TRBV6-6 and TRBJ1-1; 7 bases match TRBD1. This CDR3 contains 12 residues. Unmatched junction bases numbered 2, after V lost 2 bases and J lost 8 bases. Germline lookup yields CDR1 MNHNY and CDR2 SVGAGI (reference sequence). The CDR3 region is CASSYLRGEAFF. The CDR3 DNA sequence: TGTGCCAGCAGTTACCTCAGGGGGGAAGCTTTCTTT.

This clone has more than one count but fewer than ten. CDR3 DNA: TGTGCCACCCAGTTAGGACTCAACACTGAAGCTTTCTTT. Its translation is CATQLGLNTEAFF. The V call is TRBV5-6, the J call TRBJ1-1; no definite D call. This CDR3 spans 13 amino acids. Germline CDR1 is SGHDT and CDR2 is YYEEEE. V was trimmed by 9 bases and J by 2 bases, leaving 14 bases between them.

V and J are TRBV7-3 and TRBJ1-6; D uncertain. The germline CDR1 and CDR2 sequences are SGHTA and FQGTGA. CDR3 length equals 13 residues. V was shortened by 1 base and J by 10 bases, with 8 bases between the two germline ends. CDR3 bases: TGTGCCAGCAGCTTAAACTTTCAATCACCCCTCCACTTT. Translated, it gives CASSLNFQSPLHF.

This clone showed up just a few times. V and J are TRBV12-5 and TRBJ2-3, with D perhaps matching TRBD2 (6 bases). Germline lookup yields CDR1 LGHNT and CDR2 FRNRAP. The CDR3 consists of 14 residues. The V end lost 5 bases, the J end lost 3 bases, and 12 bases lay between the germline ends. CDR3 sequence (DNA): TGTGCTAGTGGTATCCGGGAGTCGACAGATACGCAGTATTTT. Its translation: CASGIRESTDTQYF.

The chain's CDR3 is CASSLSRGNEQFF. DNA of the CDR3: TGTGCCAGCAGCTTATCACGGGGGAATGAGCAGTTCTTC. V and J are TRBV7-8 and TRBJ2-1, with D possibly TRBD2 on 6 matching bases. The CDR3 runs to 13 residues. With 2 bases removed from V and 7 bases from J, the gap between germline ends came to 9 bases. The germline V gene encodes CDR1 SGHVS and CDR2 FQNEAQ.

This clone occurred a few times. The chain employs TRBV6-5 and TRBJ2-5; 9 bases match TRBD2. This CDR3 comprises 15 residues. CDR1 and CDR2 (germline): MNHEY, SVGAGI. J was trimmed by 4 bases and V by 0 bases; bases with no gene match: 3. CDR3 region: CASSYSAGGPETQYF. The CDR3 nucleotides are TGTGCCAGCAGTTACTCCGCGGGGGGGCCAGAGACCCAGTACTTC.

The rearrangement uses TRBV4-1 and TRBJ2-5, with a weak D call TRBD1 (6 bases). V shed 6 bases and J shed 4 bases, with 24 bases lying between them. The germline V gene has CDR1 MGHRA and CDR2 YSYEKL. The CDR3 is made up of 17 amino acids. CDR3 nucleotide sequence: TGCGCCAGCAGTCCGTCCATTCAGGGGAAACGGACAGAGACCCAGTACTTC. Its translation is CASSPSIQGKRTETQYF.